The 8 T cell receptor beta chains below all came from one sample that was sequenced in a study of blood T cells in healthy people across ages (dated by TCRdb to between 2014 and 2016). Library creation used 5' RACE. Sequencing was performed on an Illumina HiSeq 2500. A second about 7 to 12 cycle PCR used a sample-barcoded 5' primer and a J-beta primer mix. Clones were called with MiXCR by TCRdb after fastp trimmed the public reads at Q25, and only in-frame beta chains were retained. One record per CDR3 amino acid sequence lists the most common genes and DNA. The sample records about 1.1 million distinct CDR3 sequences, more than 30% of which are singletons. 10% to 15% of the sample comes from the top ten. Input material: blood. All receptors derive from a young man in good health.

CDR3 nucleotides: TGTGCCACTCAGGATGACAGGGCGAGCGAGACCCAGTACTTC. Translated, it gives CATQDDRASETQYF. V is TRBV19 and J is TRBJ2-5; TRBD1 matches at 7 bases. The V gene end was trimmed by 10 bases and the J gene end by 5 bases; junction bases not matched to a gene: 13. Per the germline V gene, CDR1 is LNHDA and CDR2 is SQIVND (reference sequence). CDR3 size: 14 residues.

This clonotype was seen only once. The CDR3 DNA reads TGTGCCAGCGGCAGGGACACATATAGCAATCAGCCCCAGCATTTT. This translates into CASGRDTYSNQPQHF. This chain links TRBV12-3 or TRBV12-4 with TRBJ1-5; TRBD1 might be the D (6 bases). Trimming left V 8 bases short and J 0 bases short, with 14 bases between. CDR3 size: 15 residues.

Turning to this clonotype: Mismatch with germline at one junction end may stem from a read error. The CDR3 region has the DNA TGTGGCAGCAGGGGGGACTCCTACAATGAGCAGTACTTC. It is translated as CGSRGDSYNEQYF. This sequence joins TRBV6-5 and TRBJ2-1; tentatively, D is TRBD1 (7 bases). The tail of the sequence fits TRBJ2-7 better, so the J call may be wrong. The CDR3 contains 13 residues. Germline V gene sequence: CDR1 MNHEY, CDR2 SVGAGI.

The V gene is TRBV20-1, the J gene TRBJ1-5, with D unclear. CDR3 size: 13 residues. CDR1 and CDR2 (germline): DFQATT, SNEGSKA (reference sequence). V lost 4 bases to trimming and J lost 5 bases, with 12 bases between them. As DNA, the CDR3 is TGCAGTGCTACTACTCTGGAGTATCAGCCCCAGCATTTT. It specifies CSATTLEYQPQHF.

This clonotype was counted a few times. The J gene is TRBJ2-2, the V gene TRBV12-3 or TRBV12-4, with TRBD1 matching 8 bases. V lost 5 bases, J lost 7 bases, and 6 bases stayed unmatched. This CDR3 comprises 14 residues. In nucleotides, the CDR3 is TGTGCCAGCAGTCAACTTACAGGGGGCGGGGAGCTGTTTTTT. Its protein product is CASSQLTGGGELFF.

V gene TRBV7-9 combines with J gene TRBJ2-7; a weak D match, TRBD2 (6 bases). Germline V lookup: CDR1 SEHNR, CDR2 FQNEAQ (reference sequence). V lost 5 bases, J lost 6 bases, and 14 bases lay in between. This CDR3 spans 13 amino acids. The CDR3 nucleotides are TGTGCCAGCAGCGCCTACGTGGGAGGCGAGCAGTACTTC. Its protein is CASSAYVGGEQYF. The full variable domain, rest sourced from reference TRBV7-9 and TRBJ2-7, is DTGVSQNPRHKITKRGQNVTFRCDPISEHNRLYWYRQTLGQGPEFLTYFQNEAQLEKSRLLSDRFSAERPKGSFSTLEIQRTEQGDSAMYLCASSAYVGGEQYFGPGTRLTVT.

The rearrangement links TRBV19 to TRBJ1-1, with 8 bases fitting TRBD1. V lost 4 bases, J lost 5 bases, and 3 bases stayed unmatched. The germline CDR1 and CDR2 sequences are LNHDA and SQIVND (reference sequence). The CDR3 runs to 13 residues. The CDR3 region is CASSTYRGTEAFF. In DNA, the CDR3 is TGTGCCAGTAGTACCTACAGGGGGACTGAAGCTTTCTTT.

V gene TRBV9 combines with J gene TRBJ2-1; 8 bases agree with TRBD2. CDR1 and CDR2 (germline): SGDLS, YYNGEE. CDR3 length: 14 amino acids. V was pared by 4 bases and J by 5 bases, with 5 bases of the junction left unmatched. The CDR3 is CASSWTSPDNEQFF. The CDR3 DNA follows: TGTGCCAGCAGCTGGACTAGCCCGGACAATGAGCAGTTCTTC.